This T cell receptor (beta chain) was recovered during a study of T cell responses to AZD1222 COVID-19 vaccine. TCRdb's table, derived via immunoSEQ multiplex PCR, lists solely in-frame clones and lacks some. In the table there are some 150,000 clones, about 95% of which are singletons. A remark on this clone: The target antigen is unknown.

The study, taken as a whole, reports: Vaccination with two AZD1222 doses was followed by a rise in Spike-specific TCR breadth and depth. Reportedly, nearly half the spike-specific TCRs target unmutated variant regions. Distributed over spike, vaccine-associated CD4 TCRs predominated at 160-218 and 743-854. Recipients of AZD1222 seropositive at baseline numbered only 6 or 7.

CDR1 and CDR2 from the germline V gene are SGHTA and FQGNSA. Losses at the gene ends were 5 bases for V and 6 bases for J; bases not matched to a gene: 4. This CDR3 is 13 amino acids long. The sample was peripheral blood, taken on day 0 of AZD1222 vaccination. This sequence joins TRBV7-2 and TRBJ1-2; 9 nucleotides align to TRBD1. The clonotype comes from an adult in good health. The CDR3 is CASSAQGANGYTF. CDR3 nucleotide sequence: TGTGCCAGCAGCGCACAGGGGGCGAATGGCTACACCTTC.